These T cell receptor beta chains were read from a single sample in a study of T-cell memory formation after mild COVID-19. TCRdb reprocessed the 5' RACE reads via MiXCR and lists one record per CDR3 protein. The data show just over 400,000 distinct CDR3 sequences, 20% to 30% seen once. Sequenced: PBMCs or a T cell subset sorted from them (not recorded which). These receptors originate from an adult woman who had mild COVID-19 (a few samples of this study predate the infection). Cell type and time point are not known. The CDR3 runs from the conserved cysteine through the conserved F or W. The D gene is left open where the match is weak. Not all rows give a size; the values are once, few, many and, for expanded clones, a class.

D gene	clone size	V gene	J gene	CDR3 protein	CDR3 DNA
.	few	TRBV4-2	TRBJ1-2	CASSLSNRDYNYGYTF	TGTGCCAGCAGCTTGAGTAACAGGGATTACAACTATGGCTACACCTTC
TRBD2	many	TRBV12-3/TRBV12-4	TRBJ2-5	CASSLVPSGDKETQYF	TGTGCCAGCAGTTTAGTGCCTAGCGGGGACAAGGAGACCCAGTACTTC
.	.	TRBV7-6	TRBJ1-1	CASSSSIRATEAFF	TGTGCCAGCAGTTCGTCGATCAGGGCAACTGAAGCTTTCTTT
.	few	TRBV18	TRBJ2-1	CASSPGRGSYNEQFF	TGTGCCAGCTCACCAGGAAGGGGTTCCTACAATGAGCAGTTCTTC
.	.	TRBV7-8	TRBJ2-1	CASSSEVRNNEQFF	TGTGCCAGCAGCTCCGAGGTCAGGAATAATGAGCAGTTCTTC
TRBD1	.	TRBV6-6	TRBJ2-7	CASSWTGTHEQYF	TGTGCCAGCAGCTGGACAGGGACCCACGAGCAGTACTTC
.	few	TRBV7-3	TRBJ2-1	CASSLSGDPGEQFF	TGTGCCAGCAGCTTATCGGGGGACCCCGGTGAGCAGTTCTTC
.	.	TRBV2	TRBJ1-1	CASSEQGPEAFF	TGTGCCAGCAGCGAGCAAGGGCCTGAAGCTTTCTTT
TRBD2	few	TRBV19	TRBJ2-5	CASSRTGLAEGETQYF	TGTGCCAGTAGTAGAACGGGACTAGCGGAGGGGGAGACCCAGTACTTC
.	few	TRBV7-8	TRBJ2-3	CASSSVGTDTQYF	TGTGCCAGCAGCTCCGTAGGTACAGATACGCAGTATTTT
.	many	TRBV12-3/TRBV12-4	TRBJ2-6	CASSRSGANVLTF	TGTGCCAGCAGCCGCTCTGGGGCCAACGTCCTGACTTTC
.	.	TRBV30	TRBJ1-5	CAWSVLPNQPQHF	TGTGCCTGGAGTGTACTCCCCAATCAGCCCCAGCATTTT
.	few	TRBV5-1	TRBJ2-2	CASSFRDGNTGELFF	TGCGCCAGCAGCTTCCGGGACGGAAACACCGGGGAGCTGTTTTTT
.	few	TRBV7-9	TRBJ2-3	CASSLAGADTQYF	TGTGCCAGCAGCTTAGCGGGGGCAGATACGCAGTATTTT
.	many	TRBV9	TRBJ2-3	CASSLTTYSSTDTQYF	TGTGCCAGCAGCCTTACGACCTATTCTAGCACAGATACGCAGTATTTT
.	few	TRBV6-5	TRBJ2-2	CATPRGPANTGELFF	TGTGCCACCCCACGAGGGCCAGCGAACACCGGGGAGCTGTTTTTT
TRBD1	few	TRBV12-3/TRBV12-4	TRBJ2-5	CASSLGTGLYQETQYF	TGTGCCAGCAGCCTAGGGACAGGGTTGTACCAAGAGACCCAGTACTTC
.	.	TRBV7-6	TRBJ2-2	CASSLGAGTSTGELFF	TGTGCCAGCAGCCTAGGGGCGGGTACGTCAACCGGGGAGCTGTTTTTT
TRBD1	.	TRBV12-3/TRBV12-4	TRBJ2-2	CASTPHSGGAGTGELFF	TGTGCCAGCACCCCACATTCAGGGGGCGCGGGGACCGGGGAGCTGTTTTTT
.	few	TRBV7-2	TRBJ2-7	CASSLEGGKRYF	TGTGCCAGCAGCTTAGAAGGCGGCAAACGGTACTTC
.	.	TRBV12-3/TRBV12-4	TRBJ2-1	CASSPSGGDRYNEQFF	TGTGCCAGCAGTCCGTCTGGCGGGGATAGGTACAATGAGCAGTTCTTC
.	.	TRBV7-2	TRBJ1-2	CASSSAPGVNGYTF	TGTGCCAGCAGCTCCGCCCCGGGGGTGAATGGCTACACCTTC
TRBD2	few	TRBV29-1	TRBJ2-7	CSVERGGRPPYEQYF	TGCAGCGTTGAACGGGGAGGGAGGCCCCCATACGAGCAGTACTTC
TRBD1	.	TRBV7-8	TRBJ1-4	CATQTGEDEKLFF	TGTGCCACCCAGACAGGGGAAGACGAAAAACTGTTTTTT
.	.	TRBV5-1	TRBJ2-2	CASSLGPRAMKTGELFF	TGCGCCAGCAGCTTGGGCCCCAGGGCAATGAAGACCGGGGAGCTGTTTTTT
.	.	TRBV4-2	TRBJ2-5	CASSQDWPIRETQYF	TGTGCCAGCAGCCAAGATTGGCCGATACGAGAGACCCAGTACTTC
TRBD2	few	TRBV7-2	TRBJ2-7	CASSFTGTSGSTYEQYF	TGTGCCAGCAGCTTTACCGGGACTAGCGGGAGTACCTACGAGCAGTACTTC
.	few	TRBV2	TRBJ2-7	CASGQNYEQYF	TGTGCCAGCGGCCAAAACTACGAGCAGTACTTC
.	few	TRBV5-6	TRBJ1-1	CASSWASRWGSEAFF	TGTGCCAGCAGCTGGGCCTCCCGGTGGGGGTCTGAAGCTTTCTTT
.	.	TRBV20-1	TRBJ2-3	CSARVGVGGASTDTQYF	TGCAGTGCTAGAGTCGGAGTAGGGGGGGCCTCGACAGATACGCAGTATTTT
TRBD2	many	TRBV29-1	TRBJ2-7	CSVWIAGATYEQYF	TGCAGCGTTTGGATAGCGGGAGCCACCTACGAGCAGTACTTC
TRBD2	.	TRBV13	TRBJ2-1	CASSPHGGSYNEQFF	TGTGCCAGCAGCCCGCACGGGGGGTCCTACAATGAGCAGTTCTTC